This TCR beta chain originates from a study of blood T cell repertoires in COVID-19. In the study overall: Specimens from acute and convalescent COVID-19 originated in the United States, Italy and Spain.

As processed by the authors: From reference gene primer amplification, estimates of nucleated cell counts were derived. Measured with immunoSEQ multiplex PCR; TCRdb has only the in-frame clones, and not every one. V, J and clone size are those of that table, while D and trimming were read from the DNA. Of about 310,000 clones in the sample, 89% were seen once. The CDR3 covers 14 residues. Trimming pared 2 bases from V and 4 bases from J, leaving 12 bases between. CDR1 and CDR2 (germline): SGHRS, YFSETQ. The study recruited people aged 18 to 89 years across more than 20 US areas. Donors in Cohort 3 who had recovered were those with two negative PCRs, healthcare professional clearance, or resolution of their symptoms.

The chain combines TRBV5-1 with TRBJ1-2; TRBD1 might be the D (6 bases). This sequence originates from a woman between 35 and 50 years old who had recovered from COVID-19. The sequenced material came from PBMCs or T cells enriched from blood (not recorded which). The CDR3 DNA is TGCGCCAGCAGCTTCCAGGGGTACAGCTATGGCTACACCTTC. It codes for CASSFQGYSYGYTF. Complete variable domain (other parts from reference TRBV5-1 and TRBJ1-2): KAGVTQTPRYLIKTRGQQVTLSCSPISGHRSVSWYQQTPGQGLQFLFEYFSETQRNKGNFPGRFSGRQFSNSRSEMNVSTLELGDSALYLCASSFQGYSYGYTFGSGTRLTVV.